This entry features one T cell receptor beta chain sequence. Assay: immunoSEQ multiplex PCR; the TCRdb copy retains only in-frame clones and omits some. The table shows around 79,000 clones, with about 91% occurring only once. This sample was included in a study of technical replicates of blood from several donors. This CDR3 is built from 15 residues. The germline V gene encodes CDR1 SGHVS and CDR2 FNYEAQ. V lost 1 base, J lost 0 bases, and 9 bases lay in between. The sequencing input was T cells isolated from PBMCs. The rearrangement joins TRBV7-6 to TRBJ1-2, with D tentatively TRBD1 (5 bases). This TCR was recovered from a human donor in good health. Some clones in this sample may be carry-over from other donors' samples. CDR3 sequence: CASSLVTASNYGYTF. The CDR3 bases are TGTGCCAGCAGCTTAGTGACAGCTTCTAACTATGGCTACACCTTC.